This T cell receptor delta chain was sequenced during a study of gamma-delta T cells after stem cell transplantation (dated by TCRdb to about 2016). Library method: RT-PCR. The sequencer listed for this sample is Illumina MiSeq. TCRdb reanalyzed the public reads with the CATT caller, and identical DNA sequences were merged afterwards. The sample includes roughly 15,000 delta-chain clones, with roughly 29% observed a single time. The biggest ten clones account for less than 4.5% of the sample. This clone was seen a few times. Which antigen it targets is not known. Qualities for individual bases were not recorded, and no much larger clone is one base off. Sequencing input: gamma-delta T cells. This clonotype originated in a human donor. It is not recorded whose cells these are; they may come from a transplant donor.

The nucleotide sequence reads TGTGCCTGTGACCCAACTGTACTGGGGGACGTTCTAAGGTCCTGGGACACCCGACAGATGTTTTTC. The resulting protein is CACDPTVLGDVLRSWDTRQMFF. Recombination linked TRDV2 to TRDJ3; TRDD3 matches 9 bases in the middle. CDR1 and CDR2 are read off the germline V gene as GEAIGNYY and EKD. From V the trimming removes 3 bases and from J it removes 1 base, while the gene matches leave 18 bases of the junction unaccounted for. The CDR3, from cysteine to phenylalanine, totals 22 residues. The CDR3 DNA has 66 bases and is translated from base 1.